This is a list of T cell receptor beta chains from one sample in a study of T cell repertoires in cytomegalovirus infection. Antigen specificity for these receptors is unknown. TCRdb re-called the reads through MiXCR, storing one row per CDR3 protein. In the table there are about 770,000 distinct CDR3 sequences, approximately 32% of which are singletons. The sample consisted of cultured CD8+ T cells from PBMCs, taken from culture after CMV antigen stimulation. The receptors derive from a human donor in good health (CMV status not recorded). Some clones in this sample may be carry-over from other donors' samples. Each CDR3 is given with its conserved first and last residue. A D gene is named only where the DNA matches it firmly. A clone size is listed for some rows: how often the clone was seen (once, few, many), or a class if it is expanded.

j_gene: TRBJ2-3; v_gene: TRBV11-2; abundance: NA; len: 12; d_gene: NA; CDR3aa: CASSLVFDTQYF; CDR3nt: TGTGCCAGCAGCTTAGTGTTTGATACGCAGTATTTT
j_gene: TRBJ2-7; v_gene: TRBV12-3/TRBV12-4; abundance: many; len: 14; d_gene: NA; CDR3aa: CASSPGTFSYEQYF; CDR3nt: TGTGCCAGCAGTCCAGGGACTTTTTCCTACGAGCAGTACTTC
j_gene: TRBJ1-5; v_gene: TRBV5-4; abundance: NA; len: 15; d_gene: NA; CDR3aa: CASSSGVGWNQPQHF; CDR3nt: TGTGCCAGCAGCTCTGGGGTTGGGTGGAATCAGCCCCAGCATTTT
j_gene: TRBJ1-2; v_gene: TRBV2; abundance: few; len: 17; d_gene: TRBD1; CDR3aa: CASEGTGGEFGSYGYTF; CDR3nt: TGTGCCAGCGAGGGGACAGGGGGCGAATTCGGAAGCTATGGCTACACCTTC
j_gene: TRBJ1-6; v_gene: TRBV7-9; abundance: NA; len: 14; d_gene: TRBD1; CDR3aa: CASRETGLNSPLHF; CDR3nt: TGTGCCAGTAGGGAGACAGGGCTCAATTCACCCCTCCACTTT
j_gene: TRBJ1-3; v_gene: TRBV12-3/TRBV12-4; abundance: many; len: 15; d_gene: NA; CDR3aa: CASVGSRDSGNTIYF; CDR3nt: TGTGCCAGCGTCGGATCCCGGGACTCTGGAAACACCATATATTTT
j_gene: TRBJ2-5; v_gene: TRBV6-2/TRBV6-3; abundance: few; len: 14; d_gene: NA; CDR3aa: CASRFVYREETQYF; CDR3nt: TGTGCCAGCAGATTCGTTTACAGGGAAGAGACCCAGTACTTC
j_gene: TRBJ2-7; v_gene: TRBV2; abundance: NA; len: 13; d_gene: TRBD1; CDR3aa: CASILQGPYEQYF; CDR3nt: TGTGCCAGCATTCTACAGGGGCCCTACGAGCAGTACTTC
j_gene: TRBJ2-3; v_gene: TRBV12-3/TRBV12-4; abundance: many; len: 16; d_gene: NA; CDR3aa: CASSLAVVSLVATQYF; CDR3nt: TGTGCCAGCAGTTTAGCGGTGGTGTCACTGGTGGCTACGCAGTATTTT
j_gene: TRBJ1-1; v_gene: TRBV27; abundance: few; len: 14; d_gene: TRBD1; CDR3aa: CASSYGTGRFEAFF; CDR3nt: TGTGCCAGCAGTTACGGGACAGGGAGGTTTGAAGCTTTCTTT
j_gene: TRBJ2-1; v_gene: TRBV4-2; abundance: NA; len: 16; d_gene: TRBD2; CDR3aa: CASSQDWAGGYNEQFF; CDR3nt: TGTGCCAGCAGCCAAGATTGGGCGGGGGGGTACAATGAGCAGTTCTTC
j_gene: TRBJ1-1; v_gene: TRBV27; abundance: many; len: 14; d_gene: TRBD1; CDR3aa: CASSPGQTNTEAFF; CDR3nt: TGTGCCAGCAGTCCGGGACAGACGAACACTGAAGCTTTCTTT
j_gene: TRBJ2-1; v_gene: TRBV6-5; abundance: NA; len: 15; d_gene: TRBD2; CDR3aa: CASSYSGTSGFEQFF; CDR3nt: TGTGCCAGCAGTTACTCGGGGACTAGCGGCTTTGAGCAGTTCTTC
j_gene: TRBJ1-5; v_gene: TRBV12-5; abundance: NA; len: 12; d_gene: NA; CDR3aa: CASGLVSGTQHF; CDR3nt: TGTGCTAGTGGTTTGGTAAGCGGGACTCAGCATTTT
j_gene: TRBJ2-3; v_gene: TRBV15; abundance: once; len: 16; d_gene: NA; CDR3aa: CATSSNTFPSTDTQYF; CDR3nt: TGTGCCACCAGCAGCAACACCTTTCCTAGCACAGATACGCAGTATTTT
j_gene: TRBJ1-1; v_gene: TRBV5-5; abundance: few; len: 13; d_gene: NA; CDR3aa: CASSLDISTEAFF; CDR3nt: TGTGCCAGCAGCTTGGATATATCCACTGAAGCTTTCTTT
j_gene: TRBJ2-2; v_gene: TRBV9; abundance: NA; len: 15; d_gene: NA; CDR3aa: CASSVDRVWTGELFF; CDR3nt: TGTGCCAGCAGCGTAGATAGGGTTTGGACCGGGGAGCTGTTTTTT
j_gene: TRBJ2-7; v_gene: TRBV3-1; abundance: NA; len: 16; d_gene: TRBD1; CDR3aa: CASSQVITGGLYEQYF; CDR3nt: TGTGCCAGCAGCCAAGTAATTACAGGGGGCTTGTACGAGCAGTACTTC
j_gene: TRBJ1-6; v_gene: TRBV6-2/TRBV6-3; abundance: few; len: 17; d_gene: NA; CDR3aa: CASSYLSRYSYNSPLHF; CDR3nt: TGTGCCAGCAGTTACCTCTCCAGGTACTCCTATAATTCACCCCTCCACTTT
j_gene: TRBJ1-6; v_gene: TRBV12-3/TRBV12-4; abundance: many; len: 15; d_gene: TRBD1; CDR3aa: CASSFSDRVGSPLHF; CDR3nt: TGTGCCAGCAGTTTCTCGGACAGGGTCGGTTCACCCCTCCACTTT
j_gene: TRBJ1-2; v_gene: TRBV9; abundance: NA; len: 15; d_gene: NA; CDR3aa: CASSASRDGGYGYTF; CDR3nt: TGTGCCAGCAGCGCGTCCCGGGACGGGGGATATGGCTACACCTTC
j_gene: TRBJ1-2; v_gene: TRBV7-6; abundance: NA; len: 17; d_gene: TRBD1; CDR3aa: CASSLGVGTGATYGYTF; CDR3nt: TGTGCCAGCAGCTTAGGGGTGGGGACAGGGGCAACCTATGGCTACACCTTC
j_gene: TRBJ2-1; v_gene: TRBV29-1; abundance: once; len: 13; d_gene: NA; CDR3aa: CSVAWGDGGEQFF; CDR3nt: TGCAGCGTTGCCTGGGGGGACGGCGGTGAGCAGTTCTTC
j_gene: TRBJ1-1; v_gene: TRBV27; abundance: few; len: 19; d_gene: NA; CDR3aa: CASSLGAGAEPLRGSEAFF; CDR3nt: TGTGCCAGCAGTTTAGGTGCGGGCGCCGAACCTCTTCGGGGGAGTGAAGCTTTCTTT
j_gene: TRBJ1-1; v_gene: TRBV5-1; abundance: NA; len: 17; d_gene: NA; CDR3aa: CASSLEGRGLLNTEAFF; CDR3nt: TGCGCCAGCAGCTTGGAGGGCCGAGGTCTCCTGAACACTGAAGCTTTCTTT
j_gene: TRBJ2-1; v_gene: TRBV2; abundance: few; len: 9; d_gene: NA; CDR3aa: CASSEGQFF; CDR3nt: TGTGCCAGCAGTGAGGGGCAGTTCTTC
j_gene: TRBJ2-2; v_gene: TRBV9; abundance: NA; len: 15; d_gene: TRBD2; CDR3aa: CASSGGGPNTGELFF; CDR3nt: TGTGCCAGCTCGGGGGGGGGGCCCAACACCGGGGAGCTGTTTTTT
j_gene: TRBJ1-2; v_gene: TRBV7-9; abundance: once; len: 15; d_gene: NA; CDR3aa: CASSLGQRNNYGYTF; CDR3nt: TGTGCCAGCAGCTTAGGACAGCGAAATAACTATGGCTACACCTTC
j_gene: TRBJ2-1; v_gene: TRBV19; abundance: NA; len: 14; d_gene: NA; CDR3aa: CASSIWGPYNEQFF; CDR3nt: TGTGCCAGTAGTATCTGGGGGCCATACAATGAGCAGTTCTTC
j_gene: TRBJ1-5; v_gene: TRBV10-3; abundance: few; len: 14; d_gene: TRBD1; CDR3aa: CAISTKGGSQPQHF; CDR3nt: TGTGCCATCAGCACAAAAGGGGGCAGCCAGCCCCAGCATTTT
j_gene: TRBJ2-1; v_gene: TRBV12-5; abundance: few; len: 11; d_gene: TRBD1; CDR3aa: CASGLQGPQFF; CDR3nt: TGTGCTAGTGGGCTACAGGGGCCGCAGTTCTTC
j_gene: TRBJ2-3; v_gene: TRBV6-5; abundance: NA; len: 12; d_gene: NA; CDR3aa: CASGGDRNTQYF; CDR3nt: TGTGCCAGCGGAGGAGATCGGAATACGCAGTATTTT
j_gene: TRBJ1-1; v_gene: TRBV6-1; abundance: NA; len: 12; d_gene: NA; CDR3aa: CASSEQYTEAFF; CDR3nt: TGTGCCAGCAGTGAACAGTACACTGAAGCTTTCTTT
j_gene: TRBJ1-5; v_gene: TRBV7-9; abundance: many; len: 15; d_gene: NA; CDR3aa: CASSLGRQNNQPQHF; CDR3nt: TGTGCCAGCAGCTTAGGCCGCCAGAACAATCAGCCCCAGCATTTT
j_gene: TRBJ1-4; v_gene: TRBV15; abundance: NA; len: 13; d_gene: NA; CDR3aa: CATSRGGSEKLFF; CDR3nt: TGTGCCACCAGCAGAGGGGGGAGTGAAAAACTGTTTTTT
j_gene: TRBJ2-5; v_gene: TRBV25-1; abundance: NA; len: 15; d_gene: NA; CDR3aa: CASSVGRGGRETQYF; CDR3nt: TGTGCCAGCAGTGTGGGCAGGGGCGGAAGAGAGACCCAGTACTTC
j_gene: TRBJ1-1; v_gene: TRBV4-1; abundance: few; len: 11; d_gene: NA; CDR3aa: CASTTGTEAFF; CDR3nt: TGCGCCAGCACGACGGGTACTGAAGCTTTCTTT
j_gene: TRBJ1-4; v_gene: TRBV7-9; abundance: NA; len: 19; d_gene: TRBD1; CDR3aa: CASSLALRQGVSTNEKLFF; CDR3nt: TGTGCCAGCAGCTTAGCGCTACGACAGGGGGTGTCGACTAATGAAAAACTGTTTTTT
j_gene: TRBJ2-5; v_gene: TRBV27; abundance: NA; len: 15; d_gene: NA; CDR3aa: CASSLRGWGSETQYF; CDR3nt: TGTGCCAGCAGTTTACGGGGATGGGGCTCAGAGACCCAGTACTTC
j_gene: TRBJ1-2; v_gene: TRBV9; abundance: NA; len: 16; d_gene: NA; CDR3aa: CASSVGVVTEGDGYTF; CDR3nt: TGTGCCAGCAGCGTAGGAGTGGTCACGGAGGGTGATGGCTACACCTTC
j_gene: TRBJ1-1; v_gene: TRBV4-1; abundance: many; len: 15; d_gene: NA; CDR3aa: CASSQRGGANTEAFF; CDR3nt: TGCGCCAGCAGCCAGAGAGGAGGGGCGAACACTGAAGCTTTCTTT
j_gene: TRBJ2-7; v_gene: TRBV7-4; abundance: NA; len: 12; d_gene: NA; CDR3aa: CASSLEPDEQYF; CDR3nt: TGTGCCAGCAGCCTAGAGCCGGACGAGCAGTACTTC
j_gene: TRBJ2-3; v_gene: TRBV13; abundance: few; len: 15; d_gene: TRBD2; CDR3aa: CASSELAGPTDTQYF; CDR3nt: TGTGCCAGCAGTGAACTAGCGGGGCCCACAGATACGCAGTATTTT
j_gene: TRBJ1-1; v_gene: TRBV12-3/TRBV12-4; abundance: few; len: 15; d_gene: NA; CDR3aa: CASTPRDILNTEAFF; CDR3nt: TGTGCCAGCACCCCTAGGGACATTTTGAACACTGAAGCTTTCTTT
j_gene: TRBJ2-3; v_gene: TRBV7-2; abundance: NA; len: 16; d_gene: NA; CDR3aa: CASSLIDGGGTDTQYF; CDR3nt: TGTGCCAGCAGCTTAATCGACGGGGGCGGTACAGATACGCAGTATTTT
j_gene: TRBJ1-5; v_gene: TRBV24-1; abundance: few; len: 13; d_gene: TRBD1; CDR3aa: CATSRTGSQPQHF; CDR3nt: TGTGCCACCAGCAGGACAGGGAGCCAGCCCCAGCATTTT
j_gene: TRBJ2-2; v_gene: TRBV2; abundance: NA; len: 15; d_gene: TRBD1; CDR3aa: CASRPTQGGTGELFF; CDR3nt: TGTGCCAGCAGGCCCACACAGGGGGGCACCGGGGAGCTGTTTTTT
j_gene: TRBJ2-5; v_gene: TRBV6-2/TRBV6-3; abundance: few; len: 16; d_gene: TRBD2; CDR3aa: CASSRWGGGGQETQYF; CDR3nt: TGTGCCAGCAGCCGTTGGGGCGGGGGGGGGCAAGAGACCCAGTACTTC
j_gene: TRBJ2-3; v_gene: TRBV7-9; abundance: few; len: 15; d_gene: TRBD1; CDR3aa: CASSLTVTGTDTQYF; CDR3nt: TGTGCCAGCAGCTTAACAGTGACAGGGACAGATACGCAGTATTTT